Presented here are 17 T cell receptor beta chains from one specimen sequenced in a study of cytomegalovirus exposure and HLA in healthy donors. With 60 Vbeta and 13 Jbeta primers, the PCR was carried out. Sequencing was performed with immunoSEQ multiplex PCR; in TCRdb, only in-frame clones are kept and a portion is missing. The sample contains more than 95,000 clones, over 80% of which appear only once. Sequencing input: PBMCs. Receptors were obtained from a man between 18 and 29 years old in good health and CMV-seropositive.

CDR3 protein: CASREGVSGNTIYF. The CDR3 DNA reads TGTGCCAGCAGAGAGGGGGTCTCTGGAAACACCATATATTTT. This rearrangement joins TRBV2 to TRBJ1-3; a weak D match, TRBD1 (6 bases). Trimming cost V 6 bases and J 0 bases, with 9 bases left between them. Germline values: CDR1 SNHLY, CDR2 FYNNEI. The CDR3 covers 14 residues.

This clone occurred once. The chain employs TRBV19 and TRBJ1-2, with 10 bases identical to TRBD1. This CDR3 has 18 residues. Trimming took 2 bases from V and 5 from J; bases not matched to a gene: 14. The V gene's germline CDR1 is LNHDA and CDR2 SQIVND (reference sequence). The CDR3 loop is CASSINWGQGLWMYGYTF. In nucleotides, the CDR3 is TGTGCCAGTAGTATAAACTGGGGACAGGGGCTATGGATGTATGGCTACACCTTC.

The chain recombines TRBV4-1 with TRBJ2-5; 8 bases are a match to TRBD2. In germline, CDR1 is MGHRA, CDR2 YSYEKL. V was clipped by 4 bases and J by 7 bases; unmatched bases: 5. This CDR3 region has 13 residues. CDR3: CASSRERGRTQYF. CDR3 bases: TGCGCCAGCAGCCGGGAGCGGGGGCGGACCCAGTACTTC.

The chain has TRBV18 and TRBJ2-7; 7 nucleotides agree with TRBD2. J lost 6 bases, V lost 2 bases, and 4 bases had no gene match. Germline V gene sequence: CDR1 KGHSH, CDR2 LQKENI. The CDR3 is 13 amino acids. This CDR3 is CASSPGRDREQYF. The CDR3 nucleotides read TGTGCCAGCTCACCAGGGAGGGACCGCGAGCAGTACTTC.

This sequence joins TRBV10-3 and TRBJ2-3; D is uncertain. There are 16 residues in the CDR3. Germline V gene sequence: CDR1 ENHRY, CDR2 SYGVKD. V was pared by 6 bases and J by 0 bases, with 16 bases between. CDR3 nucleotide sequence: TGTGCCATCAGCGCCCCGACCGACTCTAGCACAGATACGCAGTATTTT. Translated, it gives CAISAPTDSSTDTQYF.

The V call is TRBV30, the J call TRBJ1-5; TRBD1 is a possible D gene (5 bases). The V gene lost 1 base and the J gene lost 7 bases, with 11 bases spanning the gap. The length of the CDR3 is 13 residues. The germline CDR1 and CDR2 sequences are GTSNPN and SVGIG (reference sequence). DNA of the CDR3: TGTGCCTGGAGTGAATTGGGGGGGCAGCCCCAGCATTTT. It is translated as CAWSELGGQPQHF.

V is TRBV6-5 and J is TRBJ2-7; 11 bases line up with TRBD2. J was trimmed by 2 bases and V by 0 bases; bases with no gene match: 3. There are 16 residues in the CDR3. Germline CDR1 MNHEY, CDR2 SVGAGI. This CDR3 reads CASSYSGLAATYEQYF. The CDR3 DNA follows: TGTGCCAGCAGTTACTCGGGACTAGCGGCGACCTACGAGCAGTACTTC.

The chain has TRBV7-8 and TRBJ2-7, with TRBD1 identical over 7 bases. Germline loops: CDR1 SGHVS, CDR2 FQNEAQ. This CDR3 is built from 12 residues. The ends lost 8 bases at V and 2 bases at J; junction bases unmatched: 3. The CDR3 loop is CASGTATYEQYF. CDR3 nucleotides: TGTGCCAGCGGGACAGCCACCTACGAGCAGTACTTC.

The chain employs TRBV4-2 and TRBJ1-2; a possible D gene is TRBD1 (6 bases). V shed 0 bases and J shed 1 base, with 9 bases lying between them. The CDR3 length is 15 residues. Germline V gene sequence: CDR1 LGHNA, CDR2 YNFKEQ. The CDR3 loop reads CASSQEGGFNYGYTF. CDR3 bases: TGTGCCAGCAGCCAAGAAGGGGGATTTAACTATGGCTACACCTTC.

This sequence joins TRBV6-6 and TRBJ2-2; the match to TRBD2 covers 7 bases. The CDR3 loop spans 16 amino acids. Germline V lookup: CDR1 MNHNY, CDR2 SVGAGI (reference sequence). Trimming cost V 0 bases and J 5 bases; bases outside gene matches: 6. CDR3 in amino acids: CASSYSGGGGTGELFF. The CDR3 region has the DNA TGTGCCAGCAGTTACTCTGGCGGGGGAGGAACCGGGGAGCTGTTTTTT.

This clone was recorded only once. The chain carries TRBV4-1 and TRBJ1-2, with TRBD1 as a possible D gene (6 bases). V shed 3 bases and J shed 4 bases, with 12 bases lying between them. Germline V gene lookup returns CDR1 MGHRA and CDR2 YSYEKL. The CDR3 consists of 14 residues. CDR3 region: CASSQTLTGYGYTF. In nucleotides, the CDR3 is TGCGCCAGCAGCCAGACTTTGACAGGCTATGGCTACACCTTC.

The chain links TRBV11-2 to TRBJ2-1; the match to TRBD1 covers 9 bases. V lost 4 bases, J lost 12 bases, and 4 bases stayed unmatched. This CDR3 is built from 12 residues. Germline V CDR1 and CDR2: SGHAT, FQNNGV. In DNA, the CDR3 is TGTGCCAGCAGCTCGTTGACAGGGGGGCAGTTCTTC. Translation gives CASSSLTGGQFF.

The V gene is TRBV30, the J gene TRBJ2-1, with 9 bases fitting TRBD1. Per germline, CDR1 GTSNPN and CDR2 SVGIG (reference sequence). The CDR3 is 14 residues long. V lost 5 bases to trimming and J lost 7 bases; unmatched junction nucleotides: 9. The CDR3 protein is CAWAPWGTGNEQFF. The CDR3 DNA follows: TGTGCCTGGGCCCCCTGGGGGACAGGGAATGAGCAGTTCTTC.

The CDR3 nucleotides read TGTGCCAGCACTGAGCAACGGGATGAAAAACTGTTTTTT. Translating it yields CASTEQRDEKLFF. The chain is built from TRBV2 and TRBJ1-4; no clear D. The CDR3 totals 13 residues. V lost 7 bases and J 6 bases, leaving 12 bases between the germline ends. CDR1 is SNHLY, CDR2 FYNNEI, per germline.

A word on this clone: One junction end does not reproduce the germline sequence, and a read error may be involved. This rearrangement joins TRBV2 to TRBJ2-7; possibly TRBD1 for D (6 bases). CDR1 is SNHLY, CDR2 FYNNEI, per germline. The CDR3 is made up of 8 amino acids. CDR3 protein: CASGEQGF. The CDR3 DNA reads TGTGCCAGCGGTGAACAGGGCTTC.

The J gene is TRBJ2-1, the V gene TRBV28; 8 bases map to TRBD2. CDR1 MDHEN and CDR2 SYDVKM come from the germline V gene. V lost 1 base, J lost 7 bases, and 0 bases stayed unmatched. This CDR3 spans 13 amino acids. CDR3 amino acids: CASSLLAGNEQFF. CDR3 bases: TGTGCCAGCAGTTTATTAGCGGGGAATGAGCAGTTCTTC. Drawing the rest from reference TRBV28 and TRBJ2-1, the complete variable domain is DVKVTQSSRYLVKRTGEKVFLECVQDMDHENMFWYRQDPGLGLRLIYFSYDVKMKEKGDIPEGYSVSREKKERFSLILESASTNQTSMYLCASSLLAGNEQFFGPGTRLTVL.

The genes are TRBV19 and TRBJ1-1; D is perhaps TRBD1 (5 bases). Germline CDR1 LNHDA, CDR2 SQIVND (reference sequence). CDR3 length: 14 residues. The V end was cut by 7 bases, the J end by 8 bases, with 20 bases between. CDR3 loop: CASTPRGEEGEAFF. In DNA form, the CDR3 reads TGTGCCAGTACTCCTCGGGGGGAGGAGGGCGAAGCTTTCTTT.